This is a list of T cell receptor beta chains from one sample in a study of T-cell reconstitution after alpha-beta-depleted transplantation in children. Using its own MiXCR run on the PCR reads, TCRdb lists one record per CDR3 protein. The sample lists 250,000 to 400,000 distinct CDR3 sequences, 23% occurring once. The specimen comprised PBMCs, mostly from graft donor cells, sampled 180 days after TCRalphabeta/CD19-depleted stem cell transplant. All receptors come from a male patient between 5 and 17 years old who had a stem cell transplant for acute lymphoblastic leukemia, so the T cells may come from the graft donor. Each CDR3 is given with its conserved first and last residue. The D gene is left open where the match is weak.

cdr3_length j_call d_call v_call cdr3_aa
21 TRBJ2-1 TRBD2 TRBV5-1 CASSPGAKREGQPSSYNEQFF
16 TRBJ2-1 TRBD2 TRBV12-3/TRBV12-4 CASRPTSGRPYNEQFF
14 TRBJ2-7 . TRBV5-1 CASSSRTFSYEQYF
16 TRBJ1-1 . TRBV5-1 CASSLGQTTTNTEAFF
14 TRBJ2-3 . TRBV5-1 CASSLASMSDTQYF
14 TRBJ1-5 . TRBV12-3/TRBV12-4 CASGTHESNQPQHF
17 TRBJ2-3 TRBD2 TRBV4-1 CASSQDGSGGRTDTQYF
16 TRBJ2-7 . TRBV5-1 CASSPSDRRRSYEQYF
13 TRBJ2-1 . TRBV18 CASSPDSLNEQFF
14 TRBJ2-6 . TRBV6-5 CASSYRAGANVLTF
14 TRBJ2-3 TRBD2 TRBV11-2 CASSPGRGTDTQYF
14 TRBJ2-3 . TRBV10-3 CAISDPFGTDTQYF
18 TRBJ2-7 . TRBV5-6 CASSLGGPWTDLSYEQYF
13 TRBJ2-2 . TRBV5-1 CASSRLVNWELFF
13 TRBJ1-4 . TRBV9 CASSVGFNEKLFF
16 TRBJ1-5 TRBD1 TRBV15 CATSRDRTGMNQPQHF
16 TRBJ2-1 . TRBV6-5 CASSYSAPPTGNEQFF
15 TRBJ2-3 . TRBV20-1 CSARGSGGGTDTQYF
14 TRBJ2-7 TRBD2 TRBV7-8 CASSSGLVSYEQYF
14 TRBJ1-4 . TRBV4-1 CASSQDIGGGSLFF
13 TRBJ2-5 TRBD2 TRBV11-2 CASSLFGRETQYF
16 TRBJ2-7 TRBD2 TRBV12-3/TRBV12-4 CASSSPLSGRAYEQYF